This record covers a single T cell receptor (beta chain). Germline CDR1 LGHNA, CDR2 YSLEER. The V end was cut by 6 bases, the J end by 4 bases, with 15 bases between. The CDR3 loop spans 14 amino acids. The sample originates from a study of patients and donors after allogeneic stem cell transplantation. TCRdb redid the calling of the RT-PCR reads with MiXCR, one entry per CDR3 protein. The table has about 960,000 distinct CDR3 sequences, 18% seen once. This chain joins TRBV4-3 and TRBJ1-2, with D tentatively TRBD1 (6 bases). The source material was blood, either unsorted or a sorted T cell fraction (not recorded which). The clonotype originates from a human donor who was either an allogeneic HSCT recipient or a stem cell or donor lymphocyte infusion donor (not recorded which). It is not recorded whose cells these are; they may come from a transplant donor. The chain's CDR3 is CASRPDRQIYGYTF. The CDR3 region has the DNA TGCGCCAGCAGACCCGACAGGCAAATCTATGGCTACACCTTC.